Listed below are T cell receptor beta chains from one sample, sequenced in a study of cytomegalovirus exposure and HLA in healthy donors. Method: immunoSEQ multiplex PCR; TCRdb's copy keeps in-frame clones and lacks some. There are 45,000 to 65,000 clones in the sample; 77% occur only once, and approximately 3.5% lies in the top ten. The sample taken for sequencing was PBMCs. All receptors derive from a middle-aged woman in good health and CMV-seropositive. Each CDR3 is given with its conserved first and last residue. A D gene is named only where the DNA matches it firmly. Clone size is shown for a subset of rows, as once, few, many or a class of expanded clone.

abundance	j_gene	d_gene	v_gene	CDR3aa	CDR3nt
once	TRBJ1-1	.	TRBV27	CASSSRTANTEAFF	TGTGCCAGCAGTTCGCGCACAGCTAACACTGAAGCTTTCTTT
.	TRBJ2-1	.	TRBV7-8	CASSLAGDNNEQFF	TGTGCCAGCAGCTTAGCAGGGGACAACAATGAGCAGTTCTTC
.	TRBJ2-3	TRBD2	TRBV14	CASSQWATSGGTALTDTQYF	TGTGCCAGCAGCCAATGGGCGACTAGCGGGGGGACGGCGTTGACAGATACGCAGTATTTT
.	TRBJ1-3	.	TRBV7-2	CASSLARGNTIYF	TGTGCCAGCAGCTTAGCGCGGGGAAACACCATATATTTT
.	TRBJ2-7	.	TRBV7-9	CASSLEQQQPPYEQYF	TGTGCCAGCAGCTTAGAGCAGCAACAGCCCCCATACGAGCAGTACTTC
.	TRBJ2-3	TRBD2	TRBV9	CASSPRTSGTDTQYF	TGTGCCAGCAGCCCCCGGACTAGCGGTACAGATACGCAGTATTTT
few	TRBJ2-2	.	TRBV5-1	CASSSDSNTGELFF	TGCGCCAGCAGCTCAGACTCGAACACCGGGGAGCTGTTTTTT
.	TRBJ1-1	TRBD1	TRBV7-3	CASSLGTGGANTEAFF	TGTGCCAGCAGCTTGGGGACAGGGGGCGCCAACACTGAAGCTTTCTTT
.	TRBJ2-5	.	TRBV19	CASSTPQGRSQETQYF	TGTGCCAGTAGTACCCCACAGGGCCGAAGTCAAGAGACCCAGTACTTC
.	TRBJ2-5	.	TRBV7-7	CASSFGLGRGEETQYF	TGTGCCAGCAGCTTCGGACTGGGTCGGGGTGAAGAGACCCAGTACTTC
.	TRBJ1-6	TRBD1	TRBV6-1	CASSRQGTDSPLHF	TGTGCCAGCAGCCGACAGGGGACCGATTCACCCCTCCACTTT
.	TRBJ2-7	TRBD1	TRBV11-2	CASSPGTGMYEQYF	TGTGCCAGCAGCCCAGGGACAGGGATGTACGAGCAGTACTTC
.	TRBJ2-5	TRBD1	TRBV11-2	CASSPRDRETQYF	TGTGCCAGCAGCCCCCGGGACAGAGAGACCCAGTACTTC
few	TRBJ2-5	.	TRBV5-1	CASSLWSGGSQETQYF	TGCGCCAGCAGCTTGTGGTCGGGGGGCTCCCAAGAGACCCAGTACTTC
.	TRBJ1-6	.	TRBV19	CASRAPGEPESPLHF	TGTGCCAGTAGGGCTCCCGGGGAGCCGGAATCACCCCTCCACTTT
.	TRBJ2-7	TRBD1	TRBV4-1	CASSQGRDRTYEQYF	TGCGCCAGCAGCCAAGGCCGGGACAGGACCTACGAGCAGTACTTC
.	TRBJ1-4	.	TRBV7-2	CASRQGPAANEKLFF	TGTGCCAGCAGGCAGGGGCCGGCGGCTAATGAAAAACTGTTTTTT
.	TRBJ2-6	TRBD2	TRBV5-1	CASSSSGTTSGANVLTF	TGCGCCAGCAGCTCCTCCGGGACTACCTCTGGGGCCAACGTCCTGACTTTC
few	TRBJ2-3	.	TRBV10-1	CASDPGGASTDTQYF	TGCGCCAGCGATCCCGGAGGAGCTAGCACAGATACGCAGTATTTT
.	TRBJ2-1	TRBD2	TRBV10-3	CAISESTGGAYNEQFF	TGTGCCATCAGTGAGTCGACCGGGGGGGCCTACAATGAGCAGTTCTTC
.	TRBJ1-1	TRBD1	TRBV4-1	CASSQTQGRAFF	TGCGCCAGCAGCCAGACACAGGGGAGAGCTTTCTTT
.	TRBJ1-2	TRBD1	TRBV19	CASSSPRDSPYYGYTF	TGTGCCAGTAGTTCCCCCCGGGACAGCCCGTACTATGGCTACACCTTC
.	TRBJ1-2	TRBD1	TRBV7-8	CATSPGTGGNYGYTF	TGTGCCACCTCCCCCGGGACAGGGGGCAACTATGGCTACACCTTC
.	TRBJ2-1	TRBD2	TRBV4-2	CASSQAGGRYNEQFF	TGTGCCAGCAGCCAAGCGGGGGGGCGGTACAATGAGCAGTTCTTC
.	TRBJ2-6	.	TRBV4-2	CASSQDRSSGANVLTF	TGTGCCAGCAGCCAAGATCGGAGCTCTGGGGCCAACGTCCTGACTTTC
.	TRBJ2-5	TRBD2	TRBV7-2	CASSLAGTSGGRETQYF	TGTGCCAGCAGCTTAGCCGGGACTAGCGGGGGTCGGGAGACCCAGTACTTC
.	TRBJ2-1	.	TRBV19	CASKGGGARDEQFF	TGTGCCAGTAAGGGAGGGGGGGCAAGGGATGAGCAGTTCTTC
few	TRBJ2-7	TRBD2	TRBV27	CASSFSAGLDLTYEQYF	TGTGCCAGCAGTTTCTCAGCGGGACTAGATCTGACCTACGAGCAGTACTTC
.	TRBJ1-1	TRBD1	TRBV6-1	CASSEGFDRGTEAFF	TGTGCCAGCAGTGAAGGGTTTGACAGGGGAACTGAAGCTTTCTTT
.	TRBJ1-2	.	TRBV27	CASVQAPGSNGYTF	TGTGCCAGCGTACAGGCGCCTGGGTCAAATGGCTACACCTTC
.	TRBJ2-2	.	TRBV5-6	CASSLGRGEGGTGELFF	TGTGCCAGCAGCTTGGGGAGGGGGGAGGGAGGGACCGGGGAGCTGTTTTTT
once	TRBJ2-7	.	TRBV7-9	CASSGLSSYEQYF	TGTGCCAGCAGCGGTCTCAGCTCCTACGAGCAGTACTTC
.	TRBJ2-3	.	TRBV9	CASSVGTDTSTDTQYF	TGTGCCAGCAGCGTAGGGACAGACACTAGCACAGATACGCAGTATTTT
.	TRBJ1-1	.	TRBV7-2	CASSLVWGRTEAFF	TGTGCCAGCAGCTTAGTATGGGGCCGAACTGAAGCTTTCTTT
.	TRBJ1-1	.	TRBV18	CASSPHEVQGNTEAFF	TGTGCCAGCTCACCCCATGAGGTTCAGGGGAACACTGAAGCTTTCTTT